Below are 16 T cell receptor beta chains sequenced from a single sample in a study of blood T cell repertoires in COVID-19. Data came from immunoSEQ multiplex PCR; TCRdb stores just in-frame clones and leaves some out. The repertoire consists of 220,000 or so clones, with 85% to 90% occurring once and the leading ten covering roughly 14%. Sequenced input: PBMCs or T cells enriched from blood (not recorded which). The receptors shown here come from a woman between 45 and 65 years old with acute COVID-19.

The chain employs TRBV28 and TRBJ1-2; D gene uncertain. The V gene lost 10 bases and the J gene lost 3 bases, with 21 bases spanning the gap. The germline V gene encodes CDR1 MDHEN and CDR2 SYDVKM. This CDR3 is 15 amino acids long. The DNA for the CDR3 is TGTGCCACCACACGTCGGGGTCCGCGAGACTATGGCTACACCTTC. This codes for CATTRRGPRDYGYTF.

This chain joins TRBV4-3 and TRBJ2-1; 12 nucleotides match TRBD2. The V segment lost 1 base and the J segment 8 bases; nucleotides outside the gene matches: 3. CDR3 length: 15 amino acids. CDR1 is LGHNA and CDR2 is YSLEER in the germline V gene. CDR3 residues: CASSQGLAGVYEQFF. CDR3 bases: TGCGCCAGCAGCCAAGGACTAGCGGGAGTCTATGAGCAGTTCTTC.

V usage is TRBV7-9 and J usage is TRBJ1-5; D is unclear. This CDR3 has 13 amino acids. Trimming stripped 4 bases from V and 3 bases from J, with 7 bases between. The germline gives CDR1 SEHNR, CDR2 FQNEAQ (reference sequence). The CDR3 region is CASSSDINQPQHF. The CDR3 bases are TGTGCCAGCAGCTCCGACATCAATCAGCCCCAGCATTTT.

The chain uses TRBV19 and TRBJ2-1, with 10 bases that match TRBD2. Trimming cost V 3 bases and J 4 bases; bases outside gene matches: 9. The CDR3 covers 17 residues. CDR1 and CDR2 from the germline V gene are LNHDA and SQIVND (reference sequence). The CDR3 is CASSIQKLAGFYNEQFF. In DNA, the CDR3 is TGTGCCAGTAGTATCCAAAAACTAGCGGGGTTTTACAATGAGCAGTTCTTC.

The chain carries TRBV6-5 and TRBJ1-1; 9 positions agree with TRBD1. Trimming took 2 bases from V and 4 from J; bases not matched to a gene: 8. The CDR3 runs to 16 residues. Per germline, CDR1 MNHEY and CDR2 SVGAGI. The CDR3 here is CASSYRPPGQGTEAFF. For the CDR3, the DNA is TGTGCCAGCAGTTACAGGCCTCCGGGACAGGGCACTGAAGCTTTCTTT.

The chain is built from TRBV30 and TRBJ2-1; TRBD2 matches at 8 bases. The CDR3 is made up of 13 amino acids. The germline CDR1 and CDR2 sequences are GTSNPN and SVGIG (reference sequence). Trimming removed 7 bases from V and 2 bases from J; junction bases left unmatched: 4. The CDR3 DNA sequence: TGTGCCTTCTCGGGACTAGCCTACAATGAGCAGTTCTTC. Protein: CAFSGLAYNEQFF.

The V gene is TRBV23-1, the J gene TRBJ2-7; TRBD2 matches 13 bases. TRBV23-1 is an open reading frame, and its role is uncertain. The V and J ends lost 8 bases and 2 bases, in that order; junction bases with no gene match: 9. This CDR3 contains 16 residues. The CDR3 DNA reads TGCGCCAGCCCCCAAATACTAGCGGGAGGGGCCTACGAGCAGTACTTC. Protein product: CASPQILAGGAYEQYF.

This chain uses TRBV5-4 with TRBJ2-3; tentative D call: TRBD2 (6 bases). Germline V gene lookup returns CDR1 SGHNT and CDR2 YYREEE (reference sequence). CDR3 length: 15 residues. V was trimmed by 4 bases and J by 1 base, leaving 13 bases between them. The CDR3 sequence: CASSHRDSRTDTQYF. CDR3 in DNA: TGTGCCAGCAGCCACCGGGACTCCCGCACAGATACGCAGTATTTT.

In its sample, this clone was seen a few times. This chain joins TRBV28 and TRBJ1-4, with D uncertain. Trimming stripped 6 bases from V and 0 bases from J, with 8 bases between. The CDR3 is made up of 14 amino acids. CDR1 is MDHEN and CDR2 is SYDVKM in the germline V gene. The CDR3 spells CASRAPATNEKLFF. As DNA, the CDR3 is TGTGCCAGCAGGGCCCCCGCAACTAATGAAAAACTGTTTTTT.

The chain recombines TRBV11-1 with TRBJ2-3; tentatively, D is TRBD1 (6 bases). CDR3 length: 14 amino acids. V shed 3 bases and J shed 2 bases, with 9 bases lying between them. Germline-derived CDR1 and CDR2 are SGHAT and FQDESV (reference sequence). CDR3 coding DNA: TGTGCCAGCAGCTTGACAGGAGACACAGATACGCAGTATTTT. Translated, it gives CASSLTGDTDTQYF. The full variable domain, with the rest looked up from reference TRBV11-1 and TRBJ2-3, is EAEVAQSPRYKITEKSQAVAFWCDPISGHATLYWYRQILGQGPELLVQFQDESVVDDSQLPKDRFSAERLKGVDSTLKIQPAELGDSAMYLCASSLTGDTDTQYFGPGTRLTVL.

The rearrangement uses TRBV5-4 and TRBJ1-5, with D possibly being TRBD1 (6 bases). V was trimmed by 4 bases and J by 0 bases, leaving 17 bases between them. This CDR3 comprises 17 residues. Germline loops: CDR1 SGHNT, CDR2 YYREEE (reference sequence). This CDR3 reads CASSIRGGGYSNQPQHF. The CDR3 bases are TGTGCCAGCAGCATCCGTGGGGGCGGATATAGCAATCAGCCCCAGCATTTT.

The V gene is TRBV5-8, the J gene TRBJ2-5; 7 bases line up with TRBD2. Germline CDR1 and CDR2: SGHTS and YDEGEE. Losses at the gene ends were 0 bases for V and 5 bases for J; bases not matched to a gene: 4. This CDR3 comprises 14 residues. In nucleotides, the CDR3 is TGTGCCAGCAGCTTGGGACTAGCCTGGGAGACCCAGTACTTC. Translation gives CASSLGLAWETQYF. The variable domain in full, completed from reference TRBV5-8 and TRBJ2-5, reads EAGVTQSPTHLIKTRGQQATLRCSPISGHTSVYWYQQALGLGLQFLLWYDEGEERNRGNFPPRFSGRQFPNYSSELNVNALELEDSALYLCASSLGLAWETQYFGPGTRLLVL.

V usage is TRBV28 and J usage is TRBJ1-6, with TRBD1 matching over 9 bases. With 4 bases clipped from V and 7 bases from J, the junction kept 5 bases outside the gene matches. Germline V gene data show CDR1 as MDHEN and CDR2 as SYDVKM. CDR3 length equals 15 residues. The CDR3, as DNA: TGTGCCAGCAGTTCGACAGGGGGAAGAAATTCACCCCTCCACTTT. This gives the protein CASSSTGGRNSPLHF.

The chain uses TRBV27 and TRBJ2-5; D may be TRBD1 (6 bases). The V gene lost 2 bases and the J gene lost 5 bases, with 6 bases spanning the gap. The CDR3 contains 12 residues. Germline assignment: CDR1 MNHEY and CDR2 SMNVEV (reference sequence). In DNA form, the CDR3 reads TGTGCCAGCAGTTTACAGGGGGAGACCCAGTACTTC. Protein sequence: CASSLQGETQYF.

This clone was recorded once. The V gene is TRBV19, the J gene TRBJ2-4; TRBD1 agrees at 9 bases. CDR1 and CDR2 from the germline V gene are LNHDA and SQIVND (reference sequence). This CDR3 has 14 residues. Trimming removed 6 bases from V and 8 bases from J; junction bases left unmatched: 8. The DNA of the CDR3 is TGTGCCAGTAGATCGACAGGGGGGGTAGACATTCAGTACTTC. Its protein is CASRSTGGVDIQYF. The entire variable domain, with the rest obtained from reference TRBV19 and TRBJ2-4, is as follows: DGGITQSPKYLFRKEGQNVTLSCEQNLNHDAMYWYRQDPGQGLRLIYYSQIVNDFQKGDIAEGYSVSREKKESFPLTVTSAQKNPTAFYLCASRSTGGVDIQYFGAGTRLSVL.

The chain links TRBV7-9 to TRBJ1-2; D gene unclear. Germline V gives CDR1 SEHNR, CDR2 FQNEAQ (reference sequence). Deletions cut 1 base from V and 7 bases from J, with 7 bases between. The CDR3 consists of 12 residues. CDR3 region: CASSLDIIGYTF. Here the CDR3 DNA reads TGTGCCAGCAGCTTAGATATTATTGGCTACACCTTC.